Below, 18 T cell receptor beta chains from the same sample are listed, as sequenced in a study of T cell changes during pregnancy in multiple sclerosis. Assay used: immunoSEQ multiplex PCR; TCRdb lists only in-frame clones, some missing. The data show about 120,000 clones, with approximately 93% seen just once and 6.2% held by the top ten. The sample consisted of peripheral blood, taken before pregnancy. These receptors were collected from a female donor with multiple sclerosis, enrolled in a pregnancy study.

This chain uses TRBV5-1 with TRBJ2-5; 9 bases align to TRBD2. The CDR3 spans 15 residues. The ends lost 2 bases at V and 2 bases at J; junction bases unmatched: 4. The V gene's germline CDR1 is SGHRS and CDR2 YFSETQ. The CDR3 DNA reads TGCGCCAGCAGCTTAGCGGGGGGCCCACAAGAGACCCAGTACTTC. Protein: CASSLAGGPQETQYF.

Here the CDR3 DNA reads TGTGCCAGCAGTCCAAGAACGGGAGACACTGAAGCTTTCTTT. Translating it yields CASSPRTGDTEAFF. The chain uses TRBV2 and TRBJ1-1; D is unresolved. V lost 5 bases and J lost 3, with 13 bases in between. Germline loops: CDR1 SNHLY, CDR2 FYNNEI. The CDR3 runs to 14 residues.

For the CDR3, the DNA is TGTGCCAGCAGCCACGGGGTGGGGACACCAACGAACACCGGGGAGCTGTTTTTT. This encodes CASSHGVGTPTNTGELFF. The V call is TRBV5-5, the J call TRBJ2-2; possible D gene TRBD1, 6 bases. CDR1 and CDR2 (germline): SGHKS, YYEKEE (reference sequence). The CDR3 extends over 18 amino acids. V was clipped by 4 bases and J by 0 bases, with 19 bases between them.

The rearrangement joins TRBV19 to TRBJ1-2, with 8 nucleotides matching TRBD1. There are 14 residues in the CDR3. Germline assignment: CDR1 LNHDA and CDR2 SQIVND (reference sequence). V shed 8 bases, J shed 5 bases, and the junction held 10 bases outside the gene matches. CDR3 loop: CASAPQGDEYGYTF. As DNA, the CDR3 is TGTGCCAGTGCACCACAGGGGGATGAGTATGGCTACACCTTC.

The V and J genes are TRBV19 and TRBJ1-1; 11 bases agree with TRBD1. CDR3 length: 14 residues. CDR1 and CDR2 (germline): LNHDA, SQIVND (reference sequence). V dropped 5 bases and J dropped 4; count of bases not matched to a gene: 3. The DNA for the CDR3 is TGTGCCAGTAGTGAGGACAGGGGGCGCACTGAAGCTTTCTTT. Protein product: CASSEDRGRTEAFF.

The rearrangement joins TRBV7-3 to TRBJ2-3; perhaps TRBD2 as D (5 bases). The V gene's germline CDR1 is SGHTA and CDR2 FQGTGA. The CDR3 is made up of 16 amino acids. V lost 8 bases, J lost 5 bases, and 23 bases lay in between. The DNA for the CDR3 is TGTGCCAGCTCTACCGGATTAGCGAAAGGAAGAGATACGCAGTATTTT. Its translation is CASSTGLAKGRDTQYF.

This sequence joins TRBV6-6 and TRBJ2-1; perhaps TRBD1 as D (5 bases). V lost 2 bases and J 6 bases, leaving 8 bases between the germline ends. The CDR3 sequence is 13 residues long. CDR1 MNHNY and CDR2 SVGAGI come from the germline V gene (reference sequence). CDR3 region: CASSYGRVNEQFF. The CDR3 coding sequence is TGTGCCAGCAGTTACGGCAGGGTCAATGAGCAGTTCTTC.

This clone was detected a few times. The sample holds other DNA sequences that translate to the same CDR3. The genes are TRBV6-4 and TRBJ1-5, with 7 positions matching TRBD1. This CDR3 region has 18 residues. The germline gives CDR1 MRHNA, CDR2 SNTAGT. Trimming removed 0 bases from V and 7 bases from J; junction bases left unmatched: 15. The CDR3 DNA follows: TGTGCCAGCAGTGACTCCCCATCTGCCAGGGGGGTGTACCAGCCCCAGCATTTT. Translated, it gives CASSDSPSARGVYQPQHF.

This sequence joins TRBV7-3 and TRBJ2-1, with TRBD2 as a possible D gene (6 bases). Germline values: CDR1 SGHTA, CDR2 FQGTGA. The V end was cut by 0 bases, the J end by 0 bases, with 9 bases between. This CDR3 is built from 16 residues. CDR3 amino acids: CASSLTLADSYNEQFF. The DNA of the CDR3 is TGTGCCAGCAGCTTAACCTTAGCGGACTCCTACAATGAGCAGTTCTTC.

Remarks on this clone: The junction shows a germline mismatch at one end, possibly a read error. V gene TRBV5-1 combines with J gene TRBJ2-1; 8 bases are a match to TRBD2. Germline V gene lookup returns CDR1 SGHRS and CDR2 YFSETQ. This CDR3 has 19 residues. CDR3 coding DNA: TGCGCCAGCAGGTTGGGACCAGCGGGAGTTCGTTTTACCTACAATGAGCAGTTCTTC. The encoded protein is CASRLGPAGVRFTYNEQFF.

The V gene is TRBV23-1, the J gene TRBJ1-5, with 7 bases identical to TRBD1. TRBV23-1 qualifies as an ORF whose function is uncertain. The CDR3 consists of 16 residues. V shed 3 bases, J shed 3 bases, and the junction held 8 bases outside the gene matches. The CDR3 sequence: CASSHSTGKYNQPQHF. As DNA, the CDR3 is TGCGCCAGCAGTCATTCGACAGGGAAGTACAATCAGCCCCAGCATTTT.

Details on this clone: Sequence at one end of the junction differs from germline and may be a read error. This chain joins TRBV28 and TRBJ1-2, with D possibly being TRBD1 (5 bases). The V gene's germline CDR1 is MDHEN and CDR2 SYDVKM. The CDR3 totals 11 residues. The CDR3 DNA is TGTGCCAGCGGAATAGAGGCAGGGAAGGCCTTC. This codes for CASGIEAGKAF.

The V gene is TRBV7-3, the J gene TRBJ1-2; D is perhaps TRBD1 (6 bases). V shed 5 bases and J shed 7 bases, with 20 bases lying between them. The CDR3 runs 15 residues. The V gene's germline CDR1 is SGHTA and CDR2 FQGTGA. The CDR3 DNA is TGTGCCAGCAGCGCCGCTCGGACAGCTTTCGGTGGCTACACCTTC. Translation gives CASSAARTAFGGYTF.

This clone was detected once. V is TRBV11-2 and J is TRBJ1-2, with D perhaps matching TRBD1 (6 bases). V was trimmed by 3 bases and J by 8 bases, leaving 13 bases between them. The CDR3 contains 13 residues. From germline, CDR1 is SGHAT and CDR2 FQNNGV. CDR3 nucleotides: TGTGCCAGCAGCTTGCAGGGGCTTGGAGGCTACACCTTC. Amino acid sequence: CASSLQGLGGYTF.

V usage is TRBV5-6 and J usage is TRBJ2-3, with 14 bases that match TRBD2. The CDR3 is 17 residues long. With 2 bases clipped from V and 6 bases from J, the junction kept 8 bases outside the gene matches. Looked up from germline, CDR1 is SGHDT and CDR2 is YYEEEE. CDR3 region: CASSFLGLAGEGDTQYF. The CDR3 DNA is TGTGCCAGCAGCTTCCTGGGACTAGCGGGGGAAGGGGATACGCAGTATTTT.

The J gene is TRBJ2-7, the V gene TRBV7-9; 12 bases line up with TRBD2. Germline V gene sequence: CDR1 SEHNR, CDR2 FQNEAQ (reference sequence). J lost 0 bases, V lost 4 bases, and 13 bases had no gene match. This CDR3 is 19 amino acids long. Written as DNA, the CDR3 is TGTGCCAGCAGCTCAACTAGAGGACTAGCGGGGCCCAGCTCCTACGAGCAGTACTTC. This sequence encodes CASSSTRGLAGPSSYEQYF.

Here the CDR3 DNA reads TGCGCCAGCAGCTTCCTACGAGGGGATACGCAGTATTTT. This encodes CASSFLRGDTQYF. The chain joins TRBV5-1 to TRBJ2-3; D is possibly TRBD2 (5 bases). Trimming pared 2 bases from V and 6 bases from J, leaving 10 bases between. This CDR3 is 13 amino acids long. Germline values: CDR1 SGHRS, CDR2 YFSETQ. Full variable domain (rest looked up from reference TRBV5-1 and TRBJ2-3): KAGVTQTPRYLIKTRGQQVTLSCSPISGHRSVSWYQQTPGQGLQFLFEYFSETQRNKGNFPGRFSGRQFSNSRSEMNVSTLELGDSALYLCASSFLRGDTQYFGPGTRLTVL.

Here the CDR3 reads CASRKASGQSDTQYF. The CDR3 region has the DNA TGTGCCAGCAGGAAGGCTTCGGGACAGTCCGATACGCAGTATTTT. The chain couples TRBV27 to TRBJ2-3, with 7 bases matching TRBD1. The CDR3 runs to 15 residues. Germline assignment: CDR1 MNHEY and CDR2 SMNVEV (reference sequence). After removal of 6 bases from V and 6 bases from J, the junction contained 12 bases not matched to a gene.